Each of the 27 T cell receptor beta chains below was sequenced from the same sample in a study of T cells in Graves' hyperthyroidism and ophthalmopathy. TCR beta CDR3 regions were amplified from RNA transcripts. Researchers ran a first-round RT-PCR on the TCR CDR3 using the HTBI primer set. Each CDR3 protein is one row after TCRdb ran MiXCR on the multiplex PCR reads. The data contain some 400,000 distinct CDR3 sequences, 14% of them singletons. The sequenced sample was blood. The source of these receptors is a woman in her sixties or seventies with Graves' hyperthyroidism.

The genes are TRBV5-1 and TRBJ2-2; 13 bases match TRBD2. The CDR3 contains 16 residues. The germline V gene encodes CDR1 SGHRS and CDR2 YFSETQ. With 4 bases clipped from V and 4 bases from J, the junction kept 4 bases outside the gene matches. Here the CDR3 reads CASSPGTSGITGELFF. The CDR3 coding sequence is TGCGCCAGCAGCCCTGGGACTAGCGGGATCACCGGGGAGCTGTTTTTT.

The table lists this clonotype with many counts. This chain uses TRBV12-3 or TRBV12-4 with TRBJ2-3; D ambiguous. V lost 7 bases to trimming and J lost 4 bases, with 6 bases between them. This CDR3 has 11 residues. The CDR3 coding sequence is TGTGCCAGCACCTACGCAGATACGCAGTATTTT. Residues: CASTYADTQYF.

This clonotype was counted at least ten times. The V call is TRBV5-1, the J call TRBJ2-7; 7 nucleotides align to TRBD1. CDR1 and CDR2 (germline): SGHRS, YFSETQ. The V gene end was trimmed by 5 bases and the J gene end by 0 bases; junction bases not matched to a gene: 5. CDR3 length: 14 residues. CDR3 in DNA: TGCGCCAGCAGATCCGGGACAGACTCCTACGAGCAGTACTTC. Translating it yields CASRSGTDSYEQYF.

In this sample, this clonotype turned up many times. The chain employs TRBV18 and TRBJ2-5, with D perhaps matching TRBD2 (7 bases). The germline V gene encodes CDR1 KGHSH and CDR2 LQKENI. Deletions cut 3 bases from V and 4 bases from J, with 15 bases between. The CDR3 covers 15 residues. The CDR3 DNA reads TGTGCCAGCTCACCTCCTAGCGGAGGGGGAGAGACCCAGTACTTC. Amino acid sequence: CASSPPSGGGETQYF. Filled out from reference TRBV18 and TRBJ2-5, the complete variable domain reads NAGVMQNPRHLVRRRGQEARLRCSPMKGHSHVYWYRQLPEEGLKFMVYLQKENIIDESGMPKERFSAEFPKEGPSILRIQQVVRGDSAAYFCASSPPSGGGETQYFGPGTRLLVL.

This clonotype was seen ten or more times. The chain employs TRBV11-2 and TRBJ1-3; D might be TRBD1 (6 bases). This CDR3 is 15 amino acids long. CDR1 and CDR2 from the germline V gene are SGHAT and FQNNGV. With 5 bases removed from V and 0 bases from J, the gap between germline ends came to 11 bases. The DNA of the CDR3 is TGTGCCAGCAGCCCGGGACACCTCTCTGGAAACACCATATATTTT. It is translated as CASSPGHLSGNTIYF. The full variable domain, completed using reference TRBV11-2 and TRBJ1-3, is EAGVAQSPRYKIIEKRQSVAFWCNPISGHATLYWYQQILGQGPKLLIQFQNNGVVDDSQLPKDRFSAERLKGVDSTLKIQPAKLEDSAVYLCASSPGHLSGNTIYFGEGSWLTVV.

To note about this clonotype: The junction does not match germline at one end; this may be a read error. The chain carries TRBV24-1 and TRBJ2-3, with a tentative D call TRBD2 (6 bases). CDR1 and CDR2 (germline): KGHDR, SFDVKD. This CDR3 has 16 amino acids. In nucleotides, the CDR3 is TGTGTCACCAGTGACCGTAGCGGACTTAGCACAGATACGCAGTATTTT. Its translation is CVTSDRSGLSTDTQYF.

The chain uses TRBV4-1 and TRBJ1-4, with D unresolved. Germline V gene lookup returns CDR1 MGHRA and CDR2 YSYEKL. This CDR3 spans 14 amino acids. V was cut by 0 bases and J by 8 bases, with 10 bases left in between. CDR3 in amino acids: CASSQEVTGEKLFF. CDR3 nucleotides: TGCGCCAGCAGCCAAGAAGTAACGGGCGAAAAACTGTTTTTT.

This clonotype showed up just a few times. The V call is TRBV10-3, the J call TRBJ2-7; the D gene is possibly TRBD2 (5 bases). Germline CDR1 reads ENHRY; CDR2 reads SYGVKD. The CDR3 runs to 14 residues. Trimming removed 2 bases at V and 4 bases at J, with 12 bases between. The CDR3 loop reads CAISEPMRVYEQYF. For the CDR3, the DNA is TGTGCCATCAGTGAGCCGATGAGGGTTTACGAGCAGTACTTC.

This clonotype was seen a single time. This sequence joins TRBV19 and TRBJ2-1; D is perhaps TRBD2 (6 bases). V was cut by 3 bases and J by 4 bases, with 16 bases left in between. The CDR3 contains 16 residues. Germline-derived CDR1 and CDR2 are LNHDA and SQIVND (reference sequence). CDR3 in DNA: TGTGCCAGTAGTATGGGGGGATCGCCACCATACAATGAGCAGTTCTTC. Protein product: CASSMGGSPPYNEQFF.

V gene TRBV20-1 combines with J gene TRBJ2-1; D gene unclear. Germline values: CDR1 DFQATT, CDR2 SNEGSKA (reference sequence). The length of the CDR3 is 15 residues. The V and J ends lost 3 bases and 3 bases respectively, with 15 bases between them. The CDR3 protein is CSARTNYQLYNEQFF. The CDR3 DNA is TGCAGTGCTAGGACCAACTACCAGCTCTACAATGAGCAGTTCTTC.

This clonotype was found many times. This chain joins TRBV24-1 and TRBJ1-2, with D tentatively TRBD1 (6 bases). The germline V gene encodes CDR1 KGHDR and CDR2 SFDVKD. V lost 5 bases and J lost 4, with 13 bases in between. This CDR3 is built from 14 residues. Here the CDR3 reads CATSGSGTSYGYTF. Here the CDR3 DNA reads TGTGCCACCAGTGGTTCGGGGACAAGCTATGGCTACACCTTC.

This clonotype was recorded many times. The chain uses TRBV12-3 or TRBV12-4 and TRBJ2-1, with TRBD2 identical over 11 bases. V lost 3 bases and J lost 6; bases outside the gene matches: 4. CDR3 length equals 15 residues. CDR3 nucleotides: TGTGCCAGCAGTTTTAGGACTAGCGGGTCCAATGAGCAGTTCTTC. It specifies CASSFRTSGSNEQFF.

The rearrangement links TRBV5-8 to TRBJ2-7; 8 bases agree with TRBD1. The CDR3 consists of 15 residues. V shed 4 bases and J 2 bases; nucleotides not matched to a gene: 8. CDR1 and CDR2 from the germline V gene are SGHTS and YDEGEE. The CDR3 nucleotides are TGTGCCAGCAGCATACGCAGGGGGCCTCCCTACGAGCAGTACTTC. This sequence encodes CASSIRRGPPYEQYF.

Many counts were recorded for this clonotype. The chain uses TRBV30 and TRBJ2-1; D may be TRBD2 (6 bases). The CDR3 length is 14 residues. V was trimmed by 4 bases and J by 3 bases, leaving 13 bases between them. Per the germline V gene, CDR1 is GTSNPN and CDR2 is SVGIG (reference sequence). The CDR3 here is CAWTREINYNEQFF. The CDR3 DNA reads as TGTGCCTGGACCCGGGAGATCAACTACAATGAGCAGTTCTTC.

This clonotype has at least ten counts. The rearrangement links TRBV29-1 to TRBJ2-2; 12 bases align to TRBD1. The CDR3 has 15 amino acids. The V segment lost 6 bases and the J segment 7 bases; nucleotides outside the gene matches: 9. From germline, CDR1 is SQVTM and CDR2 ANQGSEA. CDR3 region: CSVRWGTGGSGELFF. CDR3 nucleotides: TGCAGCGTCCGGTGGGGGACAGGGGGCAGCGGGGAGCTGTTTTTT.

In regard to this clonotype: This may be a read error: a much more frequent sequence differs by one nucleotide. The chain couples TRBV7-3 to TRBJ2-5, with D perhaps TRBD2 (6 bases). Trimming pared 6 bases from V and 7 bases from J, leaving 9 bases between. The CDR3 contains 11 residues. Germline V lookup: CDR1 SGHTA, CDR2 FQGTGA. The CDR3 DNA sequence: TGTGCCAGCAGGGTGGGGGGGACCCAGTACTTC. Its translation: CASRVGGTQYF.

This clonotype came up a few times. The chain employs TRBV28 and TRBJ1-2; 8 positions agree with TRBD1. The germline V gene has CDR1 MDHEN and CDR2 SYDVKM. The CDR3 is 12 residues long. V lost 9 bases and J lost 6; bases outside the gene matches: 6. The CDR3, as DNA: TGTGCCAGTCGCCGGGACAGGAATGGCTACACCTTC. Residues: CASRRDRNGYTF.

This clonotype was seen ten or more times. CDR3 coding DNA: TGTGCCAGCAGCCAAGGGGTGAGACAGGGTTTCGGCTACACCTTC. Translating gives CASSQGVRQGFGYTF. V and J are TRBV3-1 and TRBJ1-2, with 7 bases fitting TRBD1. Germline-derived CDR1 and CDR2 are LGHDT and YNNKEL (reference sequence). The CDR3 spans 15 residues. With 1 base clipped from V and 8 bases from J, the junction kept 10 bases outside the gene matches.

This clonotype appeared many times. CDR3: CASSNTGGEGTDTQYF. The CDR3 DNA reads TGTGCCAGCAGTAACACAGGGGGCGAAGGCACAGATACGCAGTATTTT. The V and J genes are TRBV6-1 and TRBJ2-3; the match to TRBD1 covers 9 bases. The germline gives CDR1 MNHNS, CDR2 SASEGT. This CDR3 has 16 residues. V was clipped by 5 bases and J by 1 base; unmatched bases: 7.

The chain has TRBV11-2 and TRBJ1-2; 10 nucleotides agree with TRBD1. The J segment lost 4 bases and the V segment lost 1 base, leaving 9 bases of the junction unmatched. This CDR3 is 17 amino acids long. CDR1 and CDR2 (germline): SGHAT, FQNNGV. Here the CDR3 reads CASSLGGTGVLLYGYTF. CDR3 nucleotide sequence: TGTGCCAGCAGCTTAGGCGGGACAGGGGTCCTCCTCTATGGCTACACCTTC.

This clonotype has at least ten counts. The rearrangement joins TRBV6-1 to TRBJ2-5; 8 bases line up with TRBD1. The germline V gene has CDR1 MNHNS and CDR2 SASEGT. With 6 bases clipped from V and 2 bases from J, the junction kept 11 bases outside the gene matches. The CDR3 loop spans 16 amino acids. CDR3 nucleotide sequence: TGTGCCAGCAGCCCGCTAGGACGACAGGGGCAAGAGACCCAGTACTTC. Residues: CASSPLGRQGQETQYF.

The J gene is TRBJ1-1, the V gene TRBV29-1; D may be TRBD1 (5 bases). V gave up 8 bases and J gave up 1 base, with 20 bases separating them. Germline-derived CDR1 and CDR2 are SQVTM and ANQGSEA. The CDR3 has 15 residues. In DNA, the CDR3 is TGCAGCTCATTGGGGGGTGGGCTTGCGAACACTGAAGCTTTCTTT. Translation: CSSLGGGLANTEAFF.

This clonotype was counted many times. The V gene is TRBV6-5, the J gene TRBJ2-1, with TRBD2 matching over 7 bases. V lost 2 bases and J lost 0; bases outside the gene matches: 1. The CDR3 loop spans 15 amino acids. Per the germline V gene, CDR1 is MNHEY and CDR2 is SVGAGI. CDR3 DNA: TGTGCCAGCAGTTACGGCGGGAGCTCCTACAATGAGCAGTTCTTC. Translation gives CASSYGGSSYNEQFF.

This clonotype was observed many times. Here the CDR3 reads CASSSTSGQDFNQPQHF. The CDR3 DNA sequence: TGTGCCAGCAGCTCGACCTCAGGACAGGATTTCAATCAGCCCCAGCATTTT. This chain connects TRBV2 to TRBJ1-5; 7 bases are shared with TRBD1. Germline CDR1 is SNHLY and CDR2 is FYNNEI. The trim removed 6 bases at V and 3 bases at J, leaving 14 bases unmatched. CDR3 length: 17 amino acids.

The genes are TRBV6-1 and TRBJ1-2; no clear D gene. CDR1 is MNHNS, CDR2 SASEGT, per germline. V lost 5 bases, J lost 8 bases, and 18 bases lay in between. The CDR3 covers 14 residues. CDR3 protein: CASSPIYSSQGYTF. The CDR3 coding sequence is TGTGCCAGCAGTCCTATCTACAGCAGCCAGGGCTACACCTTC.

This clonotype occurred many times. The genes are TRBV7-9 and TRBJ2-7; D uncertain. Trimming cost V 0 bases and J 5 bases, with 14 bases left between them. This CDR3 is built from 15 residues. Per germline, CDR1 SEHNR and CDR2 FQNEAQ (reference sequence). CDR3 nucleotide sequence: TGTGCCAGCAGCTTAGCCTGGTCCCCGTCAGACGAGCAGTACTTC. This codes for CASSLAWSPSDEQYF.

The rearrangement links TRBV6-1 to TRBJ2-5; 8 bases match TRBD1. Trimming removed 6 bases from V and 7 bases from J; junction bases left unmatched: 7. CDR3 length equals 13 residues. Germline assignment: CDR1 MNHNS and CDR2 SASEGT. CDR3 DNA sequence: TGTGCCAGCAGCCGACAGGGGCGAGGGACCCAGTACTTC. It translates to CASSRQGRGTQYF.